Presented here are 20 T cell receptor beta chains from one specimen sequenced in a study of spatial heterogeneity in lung cancer. Documented time point: blood at routine non-recurrence follow-up after resection. From the 5' RACE reads, TCRdb called clonotypes with MiXCR, one entry per CDR3 protein. This table holds under 150,000 distinct CDR3 sequences, approximately 10% found once. Specimen: PBMCs, collected at follow-up. These receptor sequences come from a female donor with early-stage non-small cell lung cancer.

The chain has TRBV7-8 and TRBJ2-5; D possibly uses TRBD1 or TRBD2 (5 bases each). CDR1 and CDR2 (germline): SGHVS, FQNEAQ. V was trimmed by 1 base and J by 3 bases, leaving 9 bases between them. The length of the CDR3 is 14 residues. CDR3 nucleotides: TGTGCCAGCAGCTTAGGGGGACCTAAAGAGACCCAGTACTTC. It encodes CASSLGGPKETQYF.

The chain couples TRBV3-1 to TRBJ1-4; D unresolved. Germline CDR1 and CDR2: LGHDT and YNNKEL (reference sequence). The CDR3 covers 15 residues. Deletions cut 5 bases from V and 7 bases from J, with 17 bases between. The CDR3 DNA reads TGTGCCAGCAGCGCATACCGGACCGGCCCTGAAAAACTGTTTTTT. This codes for CASSAYRTGPEKLFF.

This clonotype was found a few times. This sequence joins TRBV20-1 and TRBJ1-1; no clear D gene. Germline CDR1 reads DFQATT; CDR2 reads SNEGSKA (reference sequence). This CDR3 contains 20 residues. Trimming stripped 2 bases from V and 1 base from J, with 29 bases between. CDR3 loop: CSARQIRADAQPRWNTEAFF. In DNA form, the CDR3 reads TGCAGTGCTAGACAAATAAGGGCGGACGCTCAACCCCGGTGGAACACTGAAGCTTTCTTT.

The chain joins TRBV3-2 to TRBJ2-7; the D call of TRBD1 is as the table states it, not checked on the DNA. TRBV3-2 counts as a pseudogene. The CDR3 spans 19 residues. CDR3 region: CASSRNRDRDFALTYEQYV. CDR3 sequence (DNA): TGTGCCAGCAGCCGCAACCGGGACAGAGACTTCGCTTTGACCTACGAGCAGTACGTC.

Ten or more counts support this clonotype. The V and J genes are TRBV5-6 and TRBJ2-7, with TRBD2 matching 7 bases. The CDR3 totals 16 residues. Germline loops: CDR1 SGHDT, CDR2 YYEEEE. With V trimmed by 3 bases and J by 3 bases, 12 bases remained unmatched. CDR3 region: CASSSVAGPLIYEQYV. CDR3 sequence (DNA): TGTGCCAGCAGCTCGGTAGCGGGCCCTTTAATCTACGAGCAGTACGTC.

This clonotype was seen a few times. J is TRBJ2-7 and V is TRBV5-1; TRBD1 aligns across 7 bases. Germline assignment: CDR1 SGHRS and CDR2 YFSETQ. The V segment lost 4 bases and the J segment 3 bases; nucleotides outside the gene matches: 1. The CDR3 spans 12 residues. The CDR3 DNA is TGCGCCAGCAGCGGGGACAGCTACGAGCAGTACTTC. Its protein product is CASSGDSYEQYF.

The chain is built from TRBV21-1 and TRBJ2-5; the table's D call, TRBD1, was not checked against the DNA. TRBV21-1 is a documented pseudogene. The CDR3 consists of 14 residues. CDR3 DNA: TGTGCCAGCAGCAGACAGGCATCCCAAGAGACCCAGTACTTC. It specifies CASSRQASQETQYF.

This clonotype was recorded many times. The chain joins TRBV27 to TRBJ1-1, with 11 bases fitting TRBD1. The germline V gene has CDR1 MNHEY and CDR2 SMNVEV (reference sequence). The CDR3 runs 17 residues. V dropped 3 bases and J dropped 5; count of bases not matched to a gene: 11. CDR3: CASSFSGTGGRRTEAFF. CDR3 nucleotides: TGTGCCAGCAGTTTCTCCGGGACAGGGGGAAGGAGGACTGAAGCTTTCTTT.

The sample holds a few counts of this clonotype. The chain recombines TRBV28 with TRBJ2-7, with D unresolved. The V end was cut by 7 bases, the J end by 4 bases, with 14 bases between. The CDR3 spans 13 residues. Germline CDR1 reads MDHEN; CDR2 reads SYDVKM. The CDR3 bases are TGTGCCAGCACCCAAAGCAGCATTTACGAGCAGTACTTC. This encodes CASTQSSIYEQYF.

The J gene is TRBJ2-1, the V gene TRBV19; possible D gene TRBD2, 6 bases. Trimming cost V 7 bases and J 7 bases, with 14 bases left between them. Germline V gene data show CDR1 as LNHDA and CDR2 as SQIVND (reference sequence). The CDR3 covers 13 residues. This CDR3 reads CASKAGTWNEQFF. Here the CDR3 DNA reads TGTGCCAGTAAAGCGGGCACGTGGAATGAGCAGTTCTTC.

The chain recombines TRBV29-1 with TRBJ2-7, with 13 bases aligning to TRBD2. The CDR3 is 13 residues long. The junction had 1 base not matched to a gene; V was cut back by 5 bases and J by 3 bases. Germline loops: CDR1 SQVTM, CDR2 ANQGSEA. CDR3 sequence (DNA): TGCAGCGTTCGGACTAGCGGGAGCTACGAGCAGTACTTC. Translation gives CSVRTSGSYEQYF.

This sequence joins TRBV12-3 or TRBV12-4 and TRBJ2-1, with D perhaps TRBD2 (6 bases). Trimming took off 1 base at V and 2 bases at J, with 18 bases between the two ends. This CDR3 region has 18 residues. Here the CDR3 reads CASSLGLKLGGAYNEQFF. CDR3 in DNA: TGTGCCAGCAGTTTAGGGCTAAAACTAGGAGGGGCCTACAATGAGCAGTTCTTC.

This chain uses TRBV19 with TRBJ2-4; D unclear. Germline assignment: CDR1 LNHDA and CDR2 SQIVND (reference sequence). This CDR3 has 14 amino acids. Trimming pared 1 base from V and 8 bases from J, leaving 12 bases between. The CDR3, as DNA: TGTGCCAGTAGTATAGGGGCAGCCATGGACATTCAGTACTTC. Protein: CASSIGAAMDIQYF.

This clonotype was counted only a few times. The rearrangement links TRBV6-1 to TRBJ2-5; weak D call: TRBD2 (5 bases). V lost 6 bases to trimming and J lost 1 base, with 15 bases between them. CDR3 length: 15 amino acids. The germline gives CDR1 MNHNS, CDR2 SASEGT. This CDR3 reads CASRTKDGIQETQYF. CDR3 DNA: TGTGCCAGCAGAACTAAGGACGGGATCCAAGAGACCCAGTACTTC.

This clonotype showed up many times. The chain carries TRBV7-9 and TRBJ2-3; tentative D call: TRBD2 (6 bases). Trimming left V 2 bases short and J 5 bases short, with 17 bases between. The CDR3 covers 16 residues. The V gene's germline CDR1 is SEHNR and CDR2 FQNEAQ (reference sequence). DNA for the CDR3: TGTGCCAGCAGCTTAAGGATAGGCGCGGGAAAAGATACGCAGTATTTT. Amino acids: CASSLRIGAGKDTQYF.

This clonotype is judged medium-sized. V and J are TRBV7-9 and TRBJ2-5; the match to TRBD2 covers 9 bases. V was clipped by 2 bases and J by 3 bases; unmatched bases: 10. Germline V gene sequence: CDR1 SEHNR, CDR2 FQNEAQ (reference sequence). The CDR3 has 17 amino acids. The CDR3 DNA is TGTGCCAGCAGCTTAACCGGGACAGCTAGCGGGAAAGAGACCCAGTACTTC. Its translation is CASSLTGTASGKETQYF.

This chain links TRBV5-1 with TRBJ1-4, with TRBD1 identical over 7 bases. J was trimmed by 9 bases and V by 2 bases; bases with no gene match: 10. The CDR3 loop spans 15 amino acids. Germline-derived CDR1 and CDR2 are SGHRS and YFSETQ. The CDR3, as DNA: TGCGCCAGCAGCTTCCTGACAGGGCAGGGGCAAAAACTGTTTTTT. It yields the protein CASSFLTGQGQKLFF. Complete variable domain (other parts from reference TRBV5-1 and TRBJ1-4): KAGVTQTPRYLIKTRGQQVTLSCSPISGHRSVSWYQQTPGQGLQFLFEYFSETQRNKGNFPGRFSGRQFSNSRSEMNVSTLELGDSALYLCASSFLTGQGQKLFFGSGTQLSVL.

This chain joins TRBV6-2 or TRBV6-3 and TRBJ2-7; D possibly corresponds to TRBD1 (6 bases). This CDR3 has 12 residues. Germline lookup yields CDR1 MNHEY and CDR2 SVGEGT. Trimming shortened V by 2 bases and J by 10 bases, and 12 bases separated the two germline ends. The CDR3 DNA is TGTGCCAGCAGTTACGCACAGGGAAGACAGTACTTC. As protein: CASSYAQGRQYF.

This clonotype was seen ten or more times. The chain carries TRBV15 and TRBJ1-3; unclear D gene. This CDR3 spans 15 amino acids. The germline V gene has CDR1 LNHNV and CDR2 YYDKDF (reference sequence). V dropped 1 base and J dropped 0 bases, with 7 bases sitting between them. The CDR3 is CATSRAQSSGNTIYF. CDR3 DNA sequence: TGTGCCACCAGCAGAGCCCAGAGCTCTGGAAACACCATATATTTT.

The V call is TRBV7-9, the J call TRBJ2-1; D gene uncertain. Germline CDR1 and CDR2: SEHNR and FQNEAQ (reference sequence). Trimming took 3 bases from V and 3 from J, leaving 9 bases between them. The CDR3 extends over 14 amino acids. DNA for the CDR3: TGTGCCAGCAGCTTGGTCTCCAGCTACAATGAGCAGTTCTTC. This codes for CASSLVSSYNEQFF.